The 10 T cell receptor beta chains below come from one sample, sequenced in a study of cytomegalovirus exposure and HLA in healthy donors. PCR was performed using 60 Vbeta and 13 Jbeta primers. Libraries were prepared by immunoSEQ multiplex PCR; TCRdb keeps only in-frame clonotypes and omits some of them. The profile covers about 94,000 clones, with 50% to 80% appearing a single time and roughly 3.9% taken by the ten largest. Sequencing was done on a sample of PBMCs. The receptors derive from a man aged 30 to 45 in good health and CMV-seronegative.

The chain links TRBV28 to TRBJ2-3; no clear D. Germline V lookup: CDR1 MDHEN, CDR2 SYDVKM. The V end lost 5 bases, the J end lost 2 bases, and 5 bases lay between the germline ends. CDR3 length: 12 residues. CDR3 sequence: CASSTTTDTQYF. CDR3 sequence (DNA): TGTGCCAGCAGTACAACCACAGATACGCAGTATTTT.

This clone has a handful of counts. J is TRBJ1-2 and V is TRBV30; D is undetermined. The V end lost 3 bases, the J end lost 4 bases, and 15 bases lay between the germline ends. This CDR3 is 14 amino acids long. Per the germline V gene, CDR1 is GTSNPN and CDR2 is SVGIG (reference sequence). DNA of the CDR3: TGTGCCTGGAGCCCCCCACACCCCTTCTATGGCTACACCTTC. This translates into CAWSPPHPFYGYTF.

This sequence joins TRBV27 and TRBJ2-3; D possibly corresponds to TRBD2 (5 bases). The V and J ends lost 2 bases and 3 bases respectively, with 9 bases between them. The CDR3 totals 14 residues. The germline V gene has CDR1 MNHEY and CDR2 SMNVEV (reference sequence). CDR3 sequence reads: CASSLVRGTDTQYF. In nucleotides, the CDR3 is TGTGCCAGCAGTTTAGTTCGGGGAACAGATACGCAGTATTTT.

This CDR3 reads CASSWAGGETQYF. The CDR3 bases are TGTGCCAGCAGCTGGGCGGGGGGAGAGACCCAGTACTTC. The V and J genes are TRBV7-9 and TRBJ2-5, with 8 bases matching TRBD2. This CDR3 has 13 residues. Trimming removed 4 bases from V and 4 bases from J; junction bases left unmatched: 2. Looked up from germline, CDR1 is SEHNR and CDR2 is FQNEAQ (reference sequence).

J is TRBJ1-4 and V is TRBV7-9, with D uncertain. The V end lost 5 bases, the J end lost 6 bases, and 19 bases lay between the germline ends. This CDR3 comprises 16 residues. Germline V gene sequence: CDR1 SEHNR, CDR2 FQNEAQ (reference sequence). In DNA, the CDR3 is TGTGCCAGCAGCGTGAGAATCTTCTCGGTTTATGAAAAACTGTTTTTT. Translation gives CASSVRIFSVYEKLFF.

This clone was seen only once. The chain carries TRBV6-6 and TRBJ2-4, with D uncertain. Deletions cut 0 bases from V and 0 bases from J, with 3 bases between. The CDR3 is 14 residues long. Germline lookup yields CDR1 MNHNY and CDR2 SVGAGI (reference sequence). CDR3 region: CASSYSQAKNIQYF. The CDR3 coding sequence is TGTGCCAGCAGTTACTCTCAAGCCAAAAACATTCAGTACTTC.

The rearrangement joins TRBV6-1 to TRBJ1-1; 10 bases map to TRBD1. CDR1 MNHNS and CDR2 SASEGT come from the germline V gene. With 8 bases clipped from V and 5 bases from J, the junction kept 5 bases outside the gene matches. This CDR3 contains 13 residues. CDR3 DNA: TGTGCCAGCTCGGGACAGGGGCGGACTGAAGCTTTCTTT. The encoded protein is CASSGQGRTEAFF.

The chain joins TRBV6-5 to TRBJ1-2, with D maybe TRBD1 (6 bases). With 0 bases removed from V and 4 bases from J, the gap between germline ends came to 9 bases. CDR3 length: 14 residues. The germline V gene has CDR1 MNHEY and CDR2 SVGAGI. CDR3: CASSYSDSLYGYTF. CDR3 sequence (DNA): TGTGCCAGCAGTTACTCGGACAGCCTCTATGGCTACACCTTC.

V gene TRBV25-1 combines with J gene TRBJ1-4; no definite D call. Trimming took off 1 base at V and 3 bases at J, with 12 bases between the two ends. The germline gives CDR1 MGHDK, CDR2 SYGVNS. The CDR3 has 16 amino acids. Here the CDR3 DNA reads TGTGCCAGCAGTGAATCATGGGCGGGGTCTAATGAAAAACTGTTTTTT. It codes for CASSESWAGSNEKLFF.

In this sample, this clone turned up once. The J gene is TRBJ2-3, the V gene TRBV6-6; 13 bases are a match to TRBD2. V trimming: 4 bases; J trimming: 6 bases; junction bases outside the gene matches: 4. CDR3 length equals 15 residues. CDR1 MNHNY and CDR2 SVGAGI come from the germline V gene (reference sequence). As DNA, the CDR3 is TGTGCCAGCAGTTCCCTGACTAGCGGGAGGGATACGCAGTATTTT. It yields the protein CASSSLTSGRDTQYF.